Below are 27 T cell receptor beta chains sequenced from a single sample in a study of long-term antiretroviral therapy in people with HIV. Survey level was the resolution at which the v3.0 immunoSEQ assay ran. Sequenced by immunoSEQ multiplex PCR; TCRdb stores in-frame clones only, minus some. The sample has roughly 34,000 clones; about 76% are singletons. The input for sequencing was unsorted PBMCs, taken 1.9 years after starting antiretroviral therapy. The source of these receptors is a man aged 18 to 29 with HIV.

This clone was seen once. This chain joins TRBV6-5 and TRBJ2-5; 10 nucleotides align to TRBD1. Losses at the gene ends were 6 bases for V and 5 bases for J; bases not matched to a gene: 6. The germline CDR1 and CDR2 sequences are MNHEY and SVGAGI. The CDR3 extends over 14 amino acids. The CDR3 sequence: CASRGTGDSETQYF. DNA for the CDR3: TGTGCCAGCAGAGGGACAGGGGATTCGGAGACCCAGTACTTC.

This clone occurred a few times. CDR3 DNA sequence: TGCAGCGCCTCCCGGGACACGGGGAACTATGGCTACACCTTC. Encoded protein: CSASRDTGNYGYTF. This chain connects TRBV29-1 to TRBJ1-2; perhaps TRBD1 as D (6 bases). The germline V and J ends were trimmed by 7 bases and 2 bases, with 17 bases remaining between them. This CDR3 is 14 amino acids long. CDR1 is SQVTM and CDR2 is ANQGSEA in the germline V gene.

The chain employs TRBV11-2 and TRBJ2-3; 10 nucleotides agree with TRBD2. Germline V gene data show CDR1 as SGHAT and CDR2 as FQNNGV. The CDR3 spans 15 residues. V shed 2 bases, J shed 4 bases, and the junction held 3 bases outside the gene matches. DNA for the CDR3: TGTGCCAGCAGCTTACTAGCGGGGGTGGCAGATACGCAGTATTTT. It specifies CASSLLAGVADTQYF.

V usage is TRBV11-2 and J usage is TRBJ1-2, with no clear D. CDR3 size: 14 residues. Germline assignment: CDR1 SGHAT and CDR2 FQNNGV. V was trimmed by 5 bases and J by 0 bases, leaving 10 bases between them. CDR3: CASSISGSNYGYTF. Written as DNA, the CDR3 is TGTGCCAGCAGCATCTCAGGCTCTAACTATGGCTACACCTTC.

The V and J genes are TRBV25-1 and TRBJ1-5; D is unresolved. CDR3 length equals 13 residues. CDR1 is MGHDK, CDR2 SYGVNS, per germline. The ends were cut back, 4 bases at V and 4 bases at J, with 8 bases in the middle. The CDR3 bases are TGTGCCAGCAGTGGGAATCAGAATCAGCCCCAGCATTTT. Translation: CASSGNQNQPQHF.

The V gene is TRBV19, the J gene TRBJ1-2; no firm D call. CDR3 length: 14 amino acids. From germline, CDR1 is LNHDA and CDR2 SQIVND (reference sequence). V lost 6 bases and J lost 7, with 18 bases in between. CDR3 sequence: CASRHTDGIPGYTF. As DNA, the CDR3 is TGTGCCAGTAGGCACACCGATGGGATACCTGGCTACACCTTC.

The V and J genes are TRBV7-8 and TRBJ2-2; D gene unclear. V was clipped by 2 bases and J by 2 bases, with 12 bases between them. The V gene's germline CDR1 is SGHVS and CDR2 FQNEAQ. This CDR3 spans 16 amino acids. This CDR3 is CASSLRPPGNTGELFF. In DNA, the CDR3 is TGTGCCAGCAGCTTACGACCCCCTGGAAACACCGGGGAGCTGTTTTTT.

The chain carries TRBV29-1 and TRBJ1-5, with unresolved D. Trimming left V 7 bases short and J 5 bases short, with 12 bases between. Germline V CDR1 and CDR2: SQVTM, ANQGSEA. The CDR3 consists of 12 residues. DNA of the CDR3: TGCAGCGCCGCCCTGCCGGATCAGCCCCAGCATTTT. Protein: CSAALPDQPQHF.

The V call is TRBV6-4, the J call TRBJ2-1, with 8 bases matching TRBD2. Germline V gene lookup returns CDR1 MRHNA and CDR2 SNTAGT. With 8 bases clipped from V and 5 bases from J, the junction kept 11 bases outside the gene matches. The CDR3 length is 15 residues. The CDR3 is CASGKSSGENNEQFF. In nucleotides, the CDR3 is TGTGCCAGCGGAAAGAGTAGCGGGGAAAACAATGAGCAGTTCTTC.

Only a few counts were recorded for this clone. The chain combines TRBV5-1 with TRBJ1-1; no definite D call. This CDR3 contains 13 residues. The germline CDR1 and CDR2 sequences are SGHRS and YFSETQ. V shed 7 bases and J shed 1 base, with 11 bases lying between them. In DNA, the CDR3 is TGCGCCAGCGGCCCGAAAGGGAACACTGAAGCTTTCTTT. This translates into CASGPKGNTEAFF.

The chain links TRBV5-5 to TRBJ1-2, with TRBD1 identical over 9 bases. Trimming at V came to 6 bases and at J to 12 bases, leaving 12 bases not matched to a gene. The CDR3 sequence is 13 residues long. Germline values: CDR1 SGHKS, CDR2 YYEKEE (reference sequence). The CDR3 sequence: CASNIPGQGANTF. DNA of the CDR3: TGTGCCAGCAACATCCCGGGACAGGGCGCCAACACCTTC.

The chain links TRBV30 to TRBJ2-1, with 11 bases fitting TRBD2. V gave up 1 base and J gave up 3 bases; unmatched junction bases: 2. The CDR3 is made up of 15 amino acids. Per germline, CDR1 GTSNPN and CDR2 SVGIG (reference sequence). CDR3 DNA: TGTGCCTGGAGTGGACTAGCGGGATACTACAATGAGCAGTTCTTC. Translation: CAWSGLAGYYNEQFF.

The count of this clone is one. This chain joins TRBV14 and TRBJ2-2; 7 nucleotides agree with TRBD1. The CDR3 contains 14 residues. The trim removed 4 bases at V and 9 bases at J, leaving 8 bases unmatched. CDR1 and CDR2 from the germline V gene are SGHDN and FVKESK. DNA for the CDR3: TGTGCCAGCAGCCCGACAGGGAGCCTCCGGGAGCTGTTTTTT. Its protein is CASSPTGSLRELFF. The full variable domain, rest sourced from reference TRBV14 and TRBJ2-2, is EAGVTQFPSHSVIEKGQTVTLRCDPISGHDNLYWYRRVMGKEIKFLLHFVKESKQDESGMPNNRFLAERTGGTYSTLKVQPAELEDSGVYFCASSPTGSLRELFFGEGSRLTVL.

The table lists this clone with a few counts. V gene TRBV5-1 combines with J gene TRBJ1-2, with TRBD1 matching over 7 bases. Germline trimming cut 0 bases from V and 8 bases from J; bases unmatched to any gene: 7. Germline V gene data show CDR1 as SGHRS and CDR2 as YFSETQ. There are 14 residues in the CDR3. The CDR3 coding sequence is TGCGCCAGCAGCTTGGGGGACAGTTCGCAGGGCTACACCTTC. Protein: CASSLGDSSQGYTF.

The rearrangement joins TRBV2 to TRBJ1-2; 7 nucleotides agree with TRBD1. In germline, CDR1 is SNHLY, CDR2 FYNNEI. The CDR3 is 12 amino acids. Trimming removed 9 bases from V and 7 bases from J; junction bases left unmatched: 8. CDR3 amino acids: CARGTGEAGYTF. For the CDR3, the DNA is TGTGCCAGAGGCACAGGGGAGGCTGGCTACACCTTC.

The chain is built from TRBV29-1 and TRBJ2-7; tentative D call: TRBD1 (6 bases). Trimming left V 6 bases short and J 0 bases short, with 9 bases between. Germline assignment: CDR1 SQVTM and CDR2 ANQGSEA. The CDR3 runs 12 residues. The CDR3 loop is CSVGDTSYEQYF. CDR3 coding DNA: TGCAGCGTGGGGGACACCTCCTACGAGCAGTACTTC.

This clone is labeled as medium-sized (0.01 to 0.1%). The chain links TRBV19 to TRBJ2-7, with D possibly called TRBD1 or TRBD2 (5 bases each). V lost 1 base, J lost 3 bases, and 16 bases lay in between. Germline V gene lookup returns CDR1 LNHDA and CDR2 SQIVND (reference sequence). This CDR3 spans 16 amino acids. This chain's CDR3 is CASSIVGVPGYYEQYF. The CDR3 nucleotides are TGTGCCAGTAGTATAGTGGGGGTCCCGGGATACTACGAGCAGTACTTC.

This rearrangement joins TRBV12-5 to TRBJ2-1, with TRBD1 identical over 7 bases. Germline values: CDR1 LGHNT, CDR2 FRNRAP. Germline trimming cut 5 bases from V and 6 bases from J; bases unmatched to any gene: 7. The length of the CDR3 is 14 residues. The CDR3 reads CASGTGQDINEQFF. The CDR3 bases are TGTGCTAGTGGTACCGGACAGGACATCAATGAGCAGTTCTTC.

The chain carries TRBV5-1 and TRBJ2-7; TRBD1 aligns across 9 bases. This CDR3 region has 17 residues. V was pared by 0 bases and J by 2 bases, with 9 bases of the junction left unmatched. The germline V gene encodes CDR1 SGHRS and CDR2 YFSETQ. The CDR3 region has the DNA TGCGCCAGCAGCTTGGTTCCATCCGGGACAGGGACCTACGAGCAGTACTTC. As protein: CASSLVPSGTGTYEQYF.

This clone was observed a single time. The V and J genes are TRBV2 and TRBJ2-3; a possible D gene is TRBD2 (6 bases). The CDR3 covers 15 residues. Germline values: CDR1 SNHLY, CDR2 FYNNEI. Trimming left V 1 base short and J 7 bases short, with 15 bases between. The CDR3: CASSEGAGPENTQYF. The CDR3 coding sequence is TGTGCCAGCAGTGAAGGGGCGGGGCCCGAGAATACGCAGTATTTT.

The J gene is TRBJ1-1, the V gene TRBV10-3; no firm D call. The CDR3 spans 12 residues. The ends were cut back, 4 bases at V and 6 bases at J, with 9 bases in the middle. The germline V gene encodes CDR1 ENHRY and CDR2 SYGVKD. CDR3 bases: TGTGCCATCAGTGTAACCGGGGCTGAAGCTTTCTTT. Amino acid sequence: CAISVTGAEAFF.

Here the CDR3 DNA reads TGCGCCAGCAGCTTGGAGGGGACAGGGGGCGCAGGTACCGGGGAGCTGTTTTTT. It is translated as CASSLEGTGGAGTGELFF. The V call is TRBV5-1, the J call TRBJ2-2; 12 bases line up with TRBD1. CDR3 length: 18 residues. J gave up 5 bases and V 0 bases, and 8 bases lay outside the gene matches. CDR1 and CDR2 from the germline V gene are SGHRS and YFSETQ. The full variable domain, its missing parts supplied by reference TRBV5-1 and TRBJ2-2, is KAGVTQTPRYLIKTRGQQVTLSCSPISGHRSVSWYQQTPGQGLQFLFEYFSETQRNKGNFPGRFSGRQFSNSRSEMNVSTLELGDSALYLCASSLEGTGGAGTGELFFGEGSRLTVL.

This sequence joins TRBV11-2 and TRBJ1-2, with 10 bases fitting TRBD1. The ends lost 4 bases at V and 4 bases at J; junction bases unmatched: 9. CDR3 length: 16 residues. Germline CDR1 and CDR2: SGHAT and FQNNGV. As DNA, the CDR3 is TGTGCCAGCAGCTCCCACGGGGGACAGGGGACCTATGGCTACACCTTC. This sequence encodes CASSSHGGQGTYGYTF. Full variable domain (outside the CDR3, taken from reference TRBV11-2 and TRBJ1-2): EAGVAQSPRYKIIEKRQSVAFWCNPISGHATLYWYQQILGQGPKLLIQFQNNGVVDDSQLPKDRFSAERLKGVDSTLKIQPAKLEDSAVYLCASSSHGGQGTYGYTFGSGTRLTVV.

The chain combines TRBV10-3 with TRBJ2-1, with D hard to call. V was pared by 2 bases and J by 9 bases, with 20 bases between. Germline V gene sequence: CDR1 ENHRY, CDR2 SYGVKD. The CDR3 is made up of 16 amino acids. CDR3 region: CAISEPSGSSIGEQFF. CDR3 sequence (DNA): TGTGCCATCAGTGAGCCGTCGGGCTCCTCGATAGGTGAGCAGTTCTTC.

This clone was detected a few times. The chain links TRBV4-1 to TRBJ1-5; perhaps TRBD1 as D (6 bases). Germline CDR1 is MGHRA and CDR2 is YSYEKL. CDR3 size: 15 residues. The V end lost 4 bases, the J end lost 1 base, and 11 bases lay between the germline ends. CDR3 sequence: CASSRGAQSNQPQHF. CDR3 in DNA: TGCGCCAGCAGCCGGGGGGCGCAGAGCAATCAGCCCCAGCATTTT.

The CDR3 region is CASSMHPWSYQETQYF. The CDR3 nucleotides are TGTGCCAGTAGTATGCATCCCTGGAGCTACCAAGAGACCCAGTACTTC. The chain links TRBV19 to TRBJ2-5, with D unclear. V was trimmed by 3 bases and J by 0 bases, leaving 14 bases between them. Germline V CDR1 and CDR2: LNHDA, SQIVND (reference sequence). This CDR3 is built from 16 residues.

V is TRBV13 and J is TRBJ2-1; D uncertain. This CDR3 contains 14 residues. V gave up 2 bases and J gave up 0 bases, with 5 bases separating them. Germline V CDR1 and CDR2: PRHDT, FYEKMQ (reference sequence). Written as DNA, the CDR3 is TGTGCCAGCAGCTTACGGAGCTCCTACAATGAGCAGTTCTTC. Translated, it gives CASSLRSSYNEQFF.